The 20 T cell receptor beta chains given below trace back to one sample, sequenced in a study of blood T cell repertoires in COVID-19. The protocol was immunoSEQ multiplex PCR, while the TCRdb copy is restricted to in-frame clones and leaves out a portion. Of about 220,000 clones listed, 82% are singletons. The sequencing sample was made of peripheral blood. These receptors were collected from a woman aged 70-85 years with COVID-19, enrolled during active disease.

Written as DNA, the CDR3 is TGTGCCAGTAGTGAGAATAGCGGGAGAGTGGTAGATACGCAGTATTTT. It is translated as CASSENSGRVVDTQYF. V gene TRBV19 combines with J gene TRBJ2-3, with 9 bases that match TRBD2. Trimming cost V 5 bases and J 5 bases; bases outside gene matches: 11. Germline V gene sequence: CDR1 LNHDA, CDR2 SQIVND (reference sequence). This CDR3 has 16 residues.

The chain joins TRBV28 to TRBJ1-2; 9 bases map to TRBD1. CDR1 and CDR2 (germline): MDHEN, SYDVKM. Trimming at V came to 6 bases and at J to 6 bases, leaving 5 bases not matched to a gene. This CDR3 has 13 amino acids. This chain's CDR3 is CASSLGQGDGYTF. The CDR3, as DNA: TGTGCCAGCAGCCTGGGACAGGGAGATGGCTACACCTTC.

The chain combines TRBV19 with TRBJ2-7; the match to TRBD1 covers 8 bases. With 7 bases clipped from V and 5 bases from J, the junction kept 10 bases outside the gene matches. The germline gives CDR1 LNHDA, CDR2 SQIVND (reference sequence). CDR3 length: 14 amino acids. CDR3 in amino acids: CASTRGQGMDEQYF. CDR3 DNA: TGTGCCAGTACCCGAGGACAGGGAATGGACGAGCAGTACTTC.

J is TRBJ2-5 and V is TRBV15; 15 bases agree with TRBD2. The V gene's germline CDR1 is LNHNV and CDR2 YYDKDF (reference sequence). This CDR3 region has 17 residues. V trimming: 5 bases; J trimming: 4 bases; junction bases outside the gene matches: 8. The CDR3 nucleotides are TGTGCCACCAGCGGGAGGACTAGCGGGAGGGGGACAGAGACCCAGTACTTC. Amino acid sequence: CATSGRTSGRGTETQYF.

This chain connects TRBV7-2 to TRBJ2-1, with 9 bases fitting TRBD1. Trimming at V came to 5 bases and at J to 6 bases, leaving 11 bases not matched to a gene. Per the germline V gene, CDR1 is SGHTA and CDR2 is FQGNSA. The CDR3 has 16 amino acids. CDR3 sequence: CASSLGPGQGLNEQFF. For the CDR3, the DNA is TGTGCCAGCAGCCTAGGACCGGGACAGGGCCTCAATGAGCAGTTCTTC.

The rearrangement uses TRBV19 and TRBJ2-2; TRBD2 matches 12 bases. Germline trimming cut 3 bases from V and 4 bases from J; bases unmatched to any gene: 9. The CDR3 is 18 residues long. CDR1 and CDR2 (germline): LNHDA, SQIVND (reference sequence). Written as DNA, the CDR3 is TGTGCCAGTAGTATTCGAGAGCGACTAGCGGGGGCCACCGGGGAGCTGTTTTTT. It translates to CASSIRERLAGATGELFF. The whole variable domain, filled in from reference TRBV19 and TRBJ2-2, reads DGGITQSPKYLFRKEGQNVTLSCEQNLNHDAMYWYRQDPGQGLRLIYYSQIVNDFQKGDIAEGYSVSREKKESFPLTVTSAQKNPTAFYLCASSIRERLAGATGELFFGEGSRLTVL.

This chain links TRBV6-5 with TRBJ1-2; no reliable D call. Germline V CDR1 and CDR2: MNHEY, SVGAGI. V dropped 5 bases and J dropped 6 bases, with 10 bases sitting between them. CDR3 size: 12 residues. CDR3 sequence reads: CASSNRGNGYTF. CDR3 DNA: TGTGCCAGCAGTAACCGGGGAAATGGCTACACCTTC.

About this clone: The same CDR3 is also encoded by other DNA sequences in this sample. The CDR3 region has the DNA TGTGCCAGCAGCTTAGCAGGGGCCACAGATACGCAGTATTTT. The encoded protein is CASSLAGATDTQYF. The chain couples TRBV11-2 to TRBJ2-3; TRBD1 might be the D (6 bases). This CDR3 region has 14 residues. The germline gives CDR1 SGHAT, CDR2 FQNNGV. V lost 1 base to trimming and J lost 2 bases, with 7 bases between them.

This clone was observed once. The CDR3 protein is CASSAMTVNTEAFF. In DNA, the CDR3 is TGTGCCAGCTCAGCAATGACAGTTAACACTGAAGCTTTCTTT. The V and J genes are TRBV18 and TRBJ1-1, with D tentatively TRBD1 (5 bases). CDR1 is KGHSH, CDR2 LQKENI, per germline. The CDR3 extends over 14 amino acids. The V gene lost 5 bases and the J gene lost 2 bases, with 12 bases spanning the gap.

J is TRBJ2-2 and V is TRBV4-1, with a weak D call TRBD2 (5 bases). V gave up 4 bases and J gave up 7 bases, with 13 bases separating them. CDR1 is MGHRA, CDR2 YSYEKL, per germline. CDR3 length: 14 residues. The CDR3 is CASSPGSVDGELFF. The CDR3 DNA is TGCGCCAGCAGCCCGGGATCAGTGGACGGGGAGCTGTTTTTT.

The chain carries TRBV7-2 and TRBJ1-1; no definite D call. Germline CDR1 and CDR2: SGHTA and FQGNSA. Trimming stripped 1 base from V and 9 bases from J, with 12 bases between. The CDR3 covers 13 residues. Written as DNA, the CDR3 is TGTGCCAGCAGCTTAGGGCCGGGGAGTAAAGCTTTCTTT. Protein: CASSLGPGSKAFF.

Written as DNA, the CDR3 is TGTGCCAGCAGCTTGGGGGCAGCCCGATTGAACACTGAAGCTTTCTTT. Its protein is CASSLGAARLNTEAFF. This chain uses TRBV5-4 with TRBJ1-1; no clear D. CDR3 size: 16 residues. Germline assignment: CDR1 SGHNT and CDR2 YYREEE (reference sequence). The ends were cut back, 0 bases at V and 0 bases at J, with 12 bases in the middle.

The rearrangement joins TRBV7-2 to TRBJ2-7; 7 nucleotides line up with TRBD2. V lost 10 bases, J lost 0 bases, and 6 bases stayed unmatched. The germline CDR1 and CDR2 sequences are SGHTA and FQGNSA. The CDR3 consists of 13 residues. CDR3 sequence (DNA): TGTGCCACCCTAGCGGACGTCTCCTACGAGCAGTACTTC. It codes for CATLADVSYEQYF. The entire variable domain, with the rest obtained from reference TRBV7-2 and TRBJ2-7, is as follows: GAGVSQSPSNKVTEKGKDVELRCDPISGHTALYWYRQSLGQGLEFLIYFQGNSAPDKSGLPSDRFSAERTGGSVSTLTIQRTQQEDSAVYLCATLADVSYEQYFGPGTRLTVT.

The CDR3 region has the DNA TGTGCCAGTAGTTCAGTCGGGGCGGGAGGGCCGATCTCCTACAATGAGCAGTTCTTC. Encoded protein: CASSSVGAGGPISYNEQFF. The genes are TRBV19 and TRBJ2-1; 9 bases fit TRBD2. J lost 0 bases, V lost 5 bases, and 14 bases had no gene match. Germline assignment: CDR1 LNHDA and CDR2 SQIVND (reference sequence). The CDR3 extends over 19 amino acids.

The CDR3 DNA follows: TGCGCCAGCAGCTTAGAAGCGGGAGGGCCCTACGAGCAGTACTTC. It translates to CASSLEAGGPYEQYF. The rearrangement links TRBV5-1 to TRBJ2-7, with 10 positions matching TRBD2. V shed 2 bases and J 2 bases; nucleotides not matched to a gene: 4. CDR3 size: 15 residues. In germline, CDR1 is SGHRS, CDR2 YFSETQ.

This chain links TRBV10-2 with TRBJ2-7, with 7 nucleotides matching TRBD2. Germline CDR1 is WSHSY and CDR2 is SAAADI. The CDR3 extends over 17 amino acids. J lost 7 bases, V lost 8 bases, and 23 bases had no gene match. The chain's CDR3 is CASCGARVGRELGEQYF. In nucleotides, the CDR3 is TGCGCCAGCTGTGGGGCCCGGGTGGGGCGGGAGTTGGGTGAGCAGTACTTC.

The rearrangement links TRBV5-1 to TRBJ2-7, with a tentative D call TRBD1 (5 bases). The V end was cut by 2 bases, the J end by 5 bases, with 14 bases between. CDR1 SGHRS and CDR2 YFSETQ come from the germline V gene. This CDR3 contains 14 residues. The CDR3 spells CASSLGHSLDEQYF. CDR3 in DNA: TGCGCCAGCAGCTTAGGACACTCCCTGGACGAGCAGTACTTC. Looking up the rest from reference TRBV5-1 and TRBJ2-7 gives the full variable domain: KAGVTQTPRYLIKTRGQQVTLSCSPISGHRSVSWYQQTPGQGLQFLFEYFSETQRNKGNFPGRFSGRQFSNSRSEMNVSTLELGDSALYLCASSLGHSLDEQYFGPGTRLTVT.

This chain joins TRBV4-3 and TRBJ1-1; D ambiguous. CDR3 length equals 14 residues. V dropped 0 bases and J dropped 1 base, with 6 bases sitting between them. Germline-derived CDR1 and CDR2 are LGHNA and YSLEER. The CDR3 DNA is TGCGCCAGCAGCCAAGATCACAAGAACACTGAAGCTTTCTTT. Its protein product is CASSQDHKNTEAFF.

The CDR3 spells CASTGTKPVRYTF. The DNA for the CDR3 is TGTGCCAGCACCGGGACAAAGCCTGTGCGCTACACCTTC. This chain links TRBV6-5 with TRBJ1-2; possibly TRBD1 for D (6 bases). The CDR3 totals 13 residues. Trimming stripped 7 bases from V and 9 bases from J, with 18 bases between. Germline V CDR1 and CDR2: MNHEY, SVGAGI.

This chain uses TRBV20-1 with TRBJ2-3, with TRBD2 matching over 7 bases. Unmatched junction bases numbered 5, after V lost 3 bases and J lost 2 bases. CDR1 is DFQATT, CDR2 SNEGSKA, per germline (reference sequence). There are 14 residues in the CDR3. The CDR3 here is CSASLREVTDTQYF. The CDR3 coding sequence is TGCAGTGCTAGTCTTCGGGAGGTCACAGATACGCAGTATTTT.